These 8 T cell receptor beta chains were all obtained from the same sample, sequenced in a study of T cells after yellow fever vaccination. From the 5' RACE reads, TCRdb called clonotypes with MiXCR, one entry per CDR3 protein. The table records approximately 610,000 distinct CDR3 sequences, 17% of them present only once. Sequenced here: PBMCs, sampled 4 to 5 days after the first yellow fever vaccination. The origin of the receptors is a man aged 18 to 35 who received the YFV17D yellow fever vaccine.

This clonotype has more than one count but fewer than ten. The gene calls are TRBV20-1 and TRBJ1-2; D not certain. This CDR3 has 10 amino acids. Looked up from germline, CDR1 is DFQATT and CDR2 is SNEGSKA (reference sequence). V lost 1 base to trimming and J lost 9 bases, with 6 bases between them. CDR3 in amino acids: CSARGASYTF. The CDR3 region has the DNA TGCAGTGCTAGAGGGGCGAGCTACACCTTC.

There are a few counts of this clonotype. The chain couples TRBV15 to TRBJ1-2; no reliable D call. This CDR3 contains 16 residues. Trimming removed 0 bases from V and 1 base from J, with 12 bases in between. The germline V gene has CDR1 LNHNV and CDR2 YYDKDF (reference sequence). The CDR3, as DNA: TGTGCCACCAGCAGAGAGGCAGGCCGACTTAACTATGGCTACACCTTC. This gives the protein CATSREAGRLNYGYTF.

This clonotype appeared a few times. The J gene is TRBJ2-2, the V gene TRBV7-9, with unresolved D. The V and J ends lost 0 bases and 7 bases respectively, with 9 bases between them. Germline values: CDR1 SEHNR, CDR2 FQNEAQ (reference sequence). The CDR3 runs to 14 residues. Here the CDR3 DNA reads TGTGCCAGCAGCTTAGCCTCTCTTCACGGGGAGCTGTTTTTT. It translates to CASSLASLHGELFF. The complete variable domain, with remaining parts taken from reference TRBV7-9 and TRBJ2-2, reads DTGVSQNPRHKITKRGQNVTFRCDPISEHNRLYWYRQTLGQGPEFLTYFQNEAQLEKSRLLSDRFSAERPKGSFSTLEIQRTEQGDSAMYLCASSLASLHGELFFGEGSRLTVL.

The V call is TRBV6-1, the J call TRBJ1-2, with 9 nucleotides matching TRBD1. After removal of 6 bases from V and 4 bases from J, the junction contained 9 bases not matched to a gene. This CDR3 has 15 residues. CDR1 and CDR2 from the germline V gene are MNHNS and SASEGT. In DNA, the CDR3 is TGTGCCAGCAGAGACCCAGGGACAGGGACCTATGGCTACACCTTC. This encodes CASRDPGTGTYGYTF.

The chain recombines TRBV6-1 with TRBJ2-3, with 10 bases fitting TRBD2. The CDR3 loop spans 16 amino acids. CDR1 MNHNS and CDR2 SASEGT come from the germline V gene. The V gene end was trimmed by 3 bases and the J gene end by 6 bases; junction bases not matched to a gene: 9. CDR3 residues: CASSEGLARPLDTQYF. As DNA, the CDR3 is TGTGCCAGCAGTGAGGGACTAGCGCGGCCCTTGGATACGCAGTATTTT.

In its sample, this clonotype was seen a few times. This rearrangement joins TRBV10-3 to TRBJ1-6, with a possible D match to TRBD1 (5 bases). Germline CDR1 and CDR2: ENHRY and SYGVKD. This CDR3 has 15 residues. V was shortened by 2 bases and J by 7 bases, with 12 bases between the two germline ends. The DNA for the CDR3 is TGTGCCATCAGTGAGGTGGGGGGAAAAAATTCACCCCTCCACTTT. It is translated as CAISEVGGKNSPLHF.

CDR3 residues: CSARGFQETQYF. The DNA for the CDR3 is TGCAGTGCTAGAGGGTTCCAAGAGACCCAGTACTTC. This chain joins TRBV20-1 and TRBJ2-5; no clear D. CDR1 and CDR2 from the germline V gene are DFQATT and SNEGSKA (reference sequence). The germline V and J ends were trimmed by 1 base and 1 base, with 4 bases remaining between them. There are 12 residues in the CDR3.

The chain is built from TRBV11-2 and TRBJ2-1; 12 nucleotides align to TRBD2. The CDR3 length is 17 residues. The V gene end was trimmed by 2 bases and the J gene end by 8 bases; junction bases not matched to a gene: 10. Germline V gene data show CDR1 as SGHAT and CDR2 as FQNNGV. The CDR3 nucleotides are TGTGCCAGCAGCTTAAGGTCTAGCGGGGGGGCCGACTATGAGCAGTTCTTC. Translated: CASSLRSSGGADYEQFF.